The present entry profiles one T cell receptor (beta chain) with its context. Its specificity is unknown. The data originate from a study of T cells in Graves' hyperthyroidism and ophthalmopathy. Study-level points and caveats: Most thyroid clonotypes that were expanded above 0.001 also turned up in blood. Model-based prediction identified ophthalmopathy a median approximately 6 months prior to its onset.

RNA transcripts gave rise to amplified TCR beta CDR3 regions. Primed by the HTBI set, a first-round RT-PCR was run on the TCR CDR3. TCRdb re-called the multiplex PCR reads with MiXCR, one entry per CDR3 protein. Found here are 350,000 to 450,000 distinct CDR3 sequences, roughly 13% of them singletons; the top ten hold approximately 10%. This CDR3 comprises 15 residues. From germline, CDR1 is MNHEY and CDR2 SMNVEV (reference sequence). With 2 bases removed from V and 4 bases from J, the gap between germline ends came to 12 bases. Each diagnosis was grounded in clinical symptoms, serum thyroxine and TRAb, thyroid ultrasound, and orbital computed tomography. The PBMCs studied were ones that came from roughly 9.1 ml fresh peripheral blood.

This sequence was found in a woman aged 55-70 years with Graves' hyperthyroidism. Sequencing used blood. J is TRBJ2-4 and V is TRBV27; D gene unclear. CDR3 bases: TGTGCCAGCAGTTTAGCTGACTCTAGAAAAAACATTCAGTACTTC. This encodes CASSLADSRKNIQYF.